These 25 T cell receptor beta chains originate from one sample sequenced in a study of spatial heterogeneity in lung cancer. Study outcomes and limitations: Mutation counts in tumors were tracked by counts of expanded intratumoral alpha and beta TCRs.

From the 5' RACE reads, TCRdb called clonotypes with MiXCR, one entry per CDR3 protein. The sample contains 7,500 to 8,500 distinct CDR3 sequences, 6.5% to 8.5% of which appear only once. Time point in this sample: sample taken at primary tumor resection. No cognate antigen is known for these TCRs. This specimen was lung tumor tissue, taken at surgery. The receptors derive from a male donor with early-stage non-small cell lung cancer.

By share, this clonotype counts as medium-sized. The rearrangement joins TRBV6-5 to TRBJ1-3, with 8 nucleotides matching TRBD1. The CDR3 sequence is 14 residues long. CDR1 and CDR2 (germline): MNHEY, SVGAGI. J was trimmed by 2 bases and V by 6 bases; bases with no gene match: 3. Written as DNA, the CDR3 is TGTGCCAGCAGCAAGGACAGGGCTGGAAACACCATATATTTT. Its translation is CASSKDRAGNTIYF.

By sample share, this clonotype is medium-sized. V and J are TRBV6-2 or TRBV6-3 and TRBJ1-1; no clear D gene. This CDR3 is built from 12 residues. Trimming stripped 3 bases from V and 10 bases from J, with 12 bases between. Germline V gives CDR1 MNHEY, CDR2 SVGEGT. The CDR3 DNA is TGTGCCAGCAGTTATATGGACCGAGGAGCTTTCTTT. Translated: CASSYMDRGAFF.

This clonotype was counted a few times. CDR3 loop: CASSRTGEQPQHF. The DNA of the CDR3 is TGTGCCAGCAGTCGGACAGGGGAACAGCCCCAGCATTTT. The chain links TRBV28 to TRBJ1-5; 9 bases align to TRBD1. The CDR3 has 13 residues. With 5 bases clipped from V and 7 bases from J, the junction kept 3 bases outside the gene matches. Germline-derived CDR1 and CDR2 are MDHEN and SYDVKM.

The table lists this clonotype with a few counts. The chain couples TRBV29-1 to TRBJ2-1; 10 positions agree with TRBD1. The CDR3 runs 12 residues. Trimming took 7 bases from V and 10 from J; bases not matched to a gene: 7. The germline CDR1 and CDR2 sequences are SQVTM and ANQGSEA. CDR3 sequence reads: CSGGTGEGEQFF. The DNA for the CDR3 is TGCAGCGGGGGGACAGGGGAAGGAGAGCAGTTCTTC.

This clonotype was observed at least ten times. The rearrangement joins TRBV5-1 to TRBJ2-1; 11 bases match TRBD1. The CDR3 consists of 16 residues. Germline assignment: CDR1 SGHRS and CDR2 YFSETQ. J lost 7 bases, V lost 6 bases, and 12 bases had no gene match. The chain's CDR3 is CASTSLPDRGLNEQFF. The CDR3 DNA follows: TGCGCCAGCACAAGCTTGCCGGACAGGGGGCTAAATGAGCAGTTCTTC.

This clonotype has ten or more counts. This chain joins TRBV28 and TRBJ2-7, with D tentatively TRBD2 (6 bases). Deletions cut 1 base from V and 3 bases from J, with 13 bases between. This CDR3 spans 15 amino acids. The germline V gene has CDR1 MDHEN and CDR2 SYDVKM. The CDR3 sequence: CASSLFREWVYEQYF. The CDR3 nucleotides are TGTGCCAGCAGTTTATTTCGGGAGTGGGTCTACGAGCAGTACTTC.

V is TRBV4-1 and J is TRBJ1-2, with a possible D match to TRBD1 (6 bases). Trimming shortened V by 5 bases and J by 4 bases, and 11 bases separated the two germline ends. CDR1 and CDR2 (germline): MGHRA, YSYEKL. The CDR3 runs to 13 residues. The CDR3 protein is CASSTVGAYGYTF. The DNA for the CDR3 is TGCGCCAGCAGCACGGTGGGGGCCTATGGCTACACCTTC.

This clonotype rates as medium-sized. The V gene is TRBV10-3, the J gene TRBJ2-7, with TRBD1 matching over 9 bases. Per the germline V gene, CDR1 is ENHRY and CDR2 is SYGVKD. The junction had 4 bases not matched to a gene; V was cut back by 3 bases and J by 1 base. There are 15 residues in the CDR3. CDR3 residues: CAISDPGQGSYEQYF. CDR3 nucleotide sequence: TGTGCCATCAGTGACCCGGGACAGGGTTCCTACGAGCAGTACTTC.

This clonotype counts as medium-sized (0.01 to 0.1%). The gene calls are TRBV29-1 and TRBJ2-7; no clear D gene. Germline values: CDR1 SQVTM, CDR2 ANQGSEA. V shed 7 bases and J shed 3 bases, with 10 bases lying between them. This CDR3 contains 11 residues. This chain's CDR3 is CSAATNYEQYF. The CDR3 coding sequence is TGCAGCGCCGCGACCAACTACGAGCAGTACTTC.

The chain carries TRBV18 and TRBJ2-3; the match to TRBD1 covers 10 bases. From germline, CDR1 is KGHSH and CDR2 LQKENI. With V trimmed by 3 bases and J by 6 bases, 9 bases remained unmatched. The length of the CDR3 is 16 residues. Here the CDR3 DNA reads TGTGCCAGCTCACCTCTAGACAGGGGGCGAAGTGATACGCAGTATTTT. Its protein product is CASSPLDRGRSDTQYF.

In this sample, this clonotype turned up many times. The V gene is TRBV21-1, the J gene TRBJ2-7; no check of the table's D call, TRBD2, against the DNA was made. TRBV21-1 is tagged as a pseudogene. The CDR3 is made up of 18 amino acids. CDR3 amino acids: CASSKPCRKREMTYEQYF. The CDR3 DNA follows: TGTGCCAGCAGCAAACCTTGCCGAAAGCGGGAGATGACCTACGAGCAGTACTTC.

This clonotype is medium-sized (0.01 to 0.1%) within its sample. The rearrangement links TRBV14 to TRBJ2-1, with 7 bases identical to TRBD1. V was clipped by 1 base and J by 7 bases; unmatched bases: 4. The CDR3 loop spans 14 amino acids. CDR1 SGHDN and CDR2 FVKESK come from the germline V gene. The CDR3 DNA is TGTGCCAGCAGCCAAGGGGACAGAGAAAATGAGCAGTTCTTC. Translating gives CASSQGDRENEQFF.

This clonotype was seen only a few times. The chain couples TRBV5-1 to TRBJ2-1; 8 bases line up with TRBD1. CDR3 size: 16 residues. Losses at the gene ends were 6 bases for V and 4 bases for J; bases not matched to a gene: 12. The germline CDR1 and CDR2 sequences are SGHRS and YFSETQ. CDR3 loop: CASNPQGALQYNEQFF. In DNA, the CDR3 is TGCGCCAGCAACCCTCAGGGGGCCCTTCAATACAATGAGCAGTTCTTC. Filled out from reference TRBV5-1 and TRBJ2-1, the complete variable domain reads KAGVTQTPRYLIKTRGQQVTLSCSPISGHRSVSWYQQTPGQGLQFLFEYFSETQRNKGNFPGRFSGRQFSNSRSEMNVSTLELGDSALYLCASNPQGALQYNEQFFGPGTRLTVL.

Many counts were recorded for this clonotype. The chain combines TRBV20-1 with TRBJ2-5; D remains ambiguous. V was trimmed by 3 bases and J by 9 bases, leaving 20 bases between them. Per germline, CDR1 DFQATT and CDR2 SNEGSKA (reference sequence). The CDR3 is 14 residues long. The CDR3 here is CSASSDVRSGAQYF. The CDR3 DNA reads as TGCAGTGCTAGCTCGGACGTACGGAGTGGAGCCCAGTACTTC.

This clonotype is medium-sized by share. The CDR3 coding sequence is TGCAGTGCTAGGGGGGACAGTAATTCACCCCTCCACTTT. Encoded protein: CSARGDSNSPLHF. The gene calls are TRBV20-1 and TRBJ1-6, with 7 bases lining up with TRBD1. V lost 3 bases, J lost 6 bases, and 2 bases stayed unmatched. Germline V lookup: CDR1 DFQATT, CDR2 SNEGSKA (reference sequence). CDR3 length equals 13 residues.

This clonotype is medium-sized by share. The chain combines TRBV18 with TRBJ1-4, with D maybe TRBD1 (6 bases). Germline lookup yields CDR1 KGHSH and CDR2 LQKENI. The CDR3 totals 14 residues. Trimming took 6 bases from V and 6 from J, leaving 14 bases between them. The CDR3 DNA reads as TGTGCCAGCTCCCTGACAGGTTATGATGAAAAACTGTTTTTT. It specifies CASSLTGYDEKLFF.

This clonotype was counted ten times or more. Here the CDR3 DNA reads TGTGCCAGCAGCTGGGGGAGACAGGGGGCTAAAGAGACCCAGTACTTC. Its translation: CASSWGRQGAKETQYF. The rearrangement links TRBV7-2 to TRBJ2-5, with 10 bases aligning to TRBD1. Germline V lookup: CDR1 SGHTA, CDR2 FQGNSA. The CDR3 consists of 16 residues. The junction had 8 bases not matched to a gene; V was cut back by 4 bases and J by 3 bases.

This clonotype was counted ten times or more. J is TRBJ2-7 and V is TRBV20-1, with 12 bases fitting TRBD2. The germline V gene encodes CDR1 DFQATT and CDR2 SNEGSKA (reference sequence). This CDR3 comprises 14 residues. J gave up 3 bases and V 7 bases, and 7 bases lay outside the gene matches. This CDR3 reads CSGAGTSGFYEQYF. DNA of the CDR3: TGCAGTGGGGCCGGGACTAGCGGGTTCTACGAGCAGTACTTC.

This clonotype was detected a few times. Being one base from a much bigger clone, this may be a read error. The CDR3 region is CARSVRTGTRNRDTQYF. CDR3 nucleotide sequence: TGTGCCCGGAGTGTACGGACCGGGACACGTAATCGGGATACGCAGTATTTT. The V gene is TRBV30, the J gene TRBJ2-3, with D perhaps matching TRBD1 (6 bases). Looked up from germline, CDR1 is GTSNPN and CDR2 is SVGIG (reference sequence). The CDR3 length is 17 residues. Full variable domain (rest looked up from reference TRBV30 and TRBJ2-3): SQTIHQWPATLVQPVGSPLSLECTVEGTSNPNLYWYRQAAGRGLQLLFYSVGIGQISSEVPQNLSASRPQDRQFILSSKKLLLSDSGFYLCARSVRTGTRNRDTQYFGPGTRLTVL.

This clonotype was detected ten times or more. J is TRBJ2-5 and V is TRBV6-2 or TRBV6-3, with TRBD2 identical over 13 bases. Germline loops: CDR1 MNHEY, CDR2 SVGEGT. CDR3 length: 18 residues. J gave up 2 bases and V 0 bases, and 6 bases lay outside the gene matches. The CDR3 sequence: CASSYSSGTSGTQETQYF. CDR3 DNA sequence: TGTGCCAGCAGTTACTCATCCGGGACTAGCGGGACGCAAGAGACCCAGTACTTC.

Within the sample, this clonotype is medium-sized. The genes are TRBV19 and TRBJ1-5; D is unclear. Germline V gives CDR1 LNHDA, CDR2 SQIVND (reference sequence). V was trimmed by 5 bases and J by 3 bases, leaving 14 bases between them. The CDR3 is 15 amino acids. The CDR3 protein is CASSSVTADNQPQHF. Here the CDR3 DNA reads TGTGCCAGTAGTTCGGTGACGGCGGACAATCAGCCCCAGCATTTT. The full variable domain, in which reference TRBV19 and TRBJ1-5 provide the parts outside the CDR3, is DGGITQSPKYLFRKEGQNVTLSCEQNLNHDAMYWYRQDPGQGLRLIYYSQIVNDFQKGDIAEGYSVSREKKESFPLTVTSAQKNPTAFYLCASSSVTADNQPQHFGDGTRLSIL.

This clonotype is medium-sized within its sample. V usage is TRBV23-1 and J usage is TRBJ2-5; weak D call: TRBD1 (6 bases). TRBV23-1 qualifies as an ORF whose function is uncertain. V lost 6 bases, J lost 7 bases, and 24 bases lay in between. The length of the CDR3 is 16 residues. The CDR3 sequence: CASSPTGTAAGGTQYF. The CDR3 DNA is TGCGCCAGCAGCCCTACAGGGACGGCCGCAGGCGGGACCCAGTACTTC.

In this sample, this clonotype is medium-sized. This rearrangement joins TRBV27 to TRBJ2-5, with D uncertain. Germline V gene lookup returns CDR1 MNHEY and CDR2 SMNVEV (reference sequence). The CDR3 is made up of 15 amino acids. The V gene lost 4 bases and the J gene lost 0 bases, with 12 bases spanning the gap. CDR3 DNA: TGTGCCAGCAGTTCCGGGCCCGCATACCAAGAGACCCAGTACTTC. It codes for CASSSGPAYQETQYF.

This clonotype was observed at least ten times. This chain links TRBV7-3 with TRBJ1-1; the match to TRBD1 covers 11 bases. Germline assignment: CDR1 SGHTA and CDR2 FQGTGA. After removal of 1 base from V and 1 base from J, the junction contained 8 bases not matched to a gene. CDR3 length: 18 amino acids. The CDR3 region is CASSLIGQGAGGNTEAFF. The CDR3 DNA reads TGTGCCAGCAGCTTAATTGGACAGGGGGCTGGCGGGAACACTGAAGCTTTCTTT.

Relative to its sample, this clonotype is medium-sized (0.01 to 0.1%). The CDR3 nucleotides are TGCAGTGCTTTTTCTAGCGGATCCCCCCAAAGAGAGACCCAGTACTTC. This encodes CSAFSSGSPQRETQYF. The chain is built from TRBV20-1 and TRBJ2-5, with TRBD2 matching over 7 bases. Germline CDR1 is DFQATT and CDR2 is SNEGSKA (reference sequence). The length of the CDR3 is 16 residues. J gave up 4 bases and V 5 bases, and 16 bases lay outside the gene matches.